The 23 T cell receptor beta chains listed next were all sequenced from one sample in a study of T cell responses to AZD1222 COVID-19 vaccine. This table comes from immunoSEQ multiplex PCR, and its TCRdb copy is limited to in-frame clones, with some not included. Of fewer than 80,000 clones detected, 75% to 85% appear once; the ten largest clones hold about a quarter. Specimen: peripheral blood, collected on day 0 of MenACWY control vaccination. Every receptor here comes from an adult in good health.

The rearrangement uses TRBV28 and TRBJ2-7; TRBD2 agrees at 7 bases. This CDR3 is 14 amino acids long. Unmatched junction bases numbered 8, after V lost 2 bases and J lost 7 bases. Germline values: CDR1 MDHEN, CDR2 SYDVKM. This CDR3 is CASSLAGRAGEQYF. In DNA, the CDR3 is TGTGCCAGCAGTTTAGCGGGGAGGGCGGGGGAGCAGTACTTC.

The gene calls are TRBV9 and TRBJ2-3; possibly TRBD2 for D (5 bases). The germline V gene encodes CDR1 SGDLS and CDR2 YYNGEE. The germline V and J ends were trimmed by 4 bases and 2 bases, with 11 bases remaining between them. The CDR3 runs to 14 residues. CDR3 in DNA: TGTGCCAGCAGCCCCGGGGAAGTCACAGATACGCAGTATTTT. The encoded protein is CASSPGEVTDTQYF.

In its sample, this clone was seen a few times. CDR3 in amino acids: CASSHLGAGGNNEQYF. The CDR3 nucleotides read TGTGCCAGCAGCCACTTAGGGGCAGGGGGGAACAACGAGCAGTACTTC. The J gene is TRBJ2-7, the V gene TRBV7-9; TRBD1 might be the D (7 bases). Germline CDR1 SEHNR, CDR2 FQNEAQ (reference sequence). Trimming removed 5 bases at V and 5 bases at J, with 22 bases between. The CDR3 has 16 residues.

The V gene is TRBV7-9, the J gene TRBJ1-1; D unresolved. This CDR3 spans 16 amino acids. Germline V lookup: CDR1 SEHNR, CDR2 FQNEAQ (reference sequence). V lost 4 bases, J lost 5 bases, and 20 bases lay in between. This chain's CDR3 is CASSSTTGPRLTEAFF. The DNA for the CDR3 is TGTGCCAGCAGCTCAACAACCGGGCCCCGACTTACTGAAGCTTTCTTT.

The chain couples TRBV27 to TRBJ2-2; D remains unclear. CDR1 MNHEY and CDR2 SMNVEV come from the germline V gene (reference sequence). V was shortened by 5 bases and J by 0 bases, with 13 bases between the two germline ends. The CDR3 loop spans 16 amino acids. This CDR3 is CASSRIGFANTGELFF. Here the CDR3 DNA reads TGTGCCAGCAGTCGGATTGGATTCGCGAACACCGGGGAGCTGTTTTTT.

This chain connects TRBV5-1 to TRBJ2-7, with D maybe TRBD1 (5 bases). CDR1 and CDR2 from the germline V gene are SGHRS and YFSETQ. V was pared by 4 bases and J by 0 bases, with 11 bases between. The length of the CDR3 is 14 residues. The CDR3 DNA reads as TGCGCCAGCAGCCGACAGACAAGCTCCTACGAGCAGTACTTC. Protein sequence: CASSRQTSSYEQYF.

This clone was observed once. V and J are TRBV29-1 and TRBJ1-2; no definite D call. CDR1 and CDR2 from the germline V gene are SQVTM and ANQGSEA. V gave up 1 base and J gave up 1 base, with 4 bases separating them. The CDR3 contains 12 residues. The CDR3 nucleotides are TGCAGCGTTGAAGGGGATAACTATGGCTACACCTTC. It yields the protein CSVEGDNYGYTF.

This clone is a singleton in its sample. The rearrangement links TRBV19 to TRBJ1-5; D unclear. With 1 base removed from V and 5 bases from J, the gap between germline ends came to 30 bases. CDR1 is LNHDA and CDR2 is SQIVND in the germline V gene (reference sequence). This CDR3 comprises 21 residues. The CDR3 here is CASSIAAAGQGLVSWDQPQHF. CDR3 coding DNA: TGTGCCAGTAGTATAGCTGCGGCAGGCCAAGGGTTGGTCTCGTGGGATCAGCCCCAGCATTTT.

This chain's CDR3 is CASRQGQPENEAFF. CDR3 DNA sequence: TGTGCCAGCAGACAAGGACAGCCCGAGAATGAAGCTTTCTTT. The chain is built from TRBV6-5 and TRBJ1-1; weak D call: TRBD1 (6 bases). V was trimmed by 6 bases and J by 7 bases, leaving 18 bases between them. CDR1 is MNHEY, CDR2 SVGAGI, per germline. This CDR3 contains 14 residues.

The chain joins TRBV27 to TRBJ1-2, with D tentatively TRBD1 (6 bases). The germline V gene encodes CDR1 MNHEY and CDR2 SMNVEV (reference sequence). Trimming cost V 9 bases and J 8 bases, with 13 bases left between them. CDR3 length: 11 amino acids. CDR3 loop: CARTADRGYTF. The CDR3 nucleotides read TGTGCCAGGACAGCCGACAGGGGCTACACCTTC.

The rearrangement joins TRBV2 to TRBJ1-1, with no clear D. Germline V gene data show CDR1 as SNHLY and CDR2 as FYNNEI. Deletions cut 2 bases from V and 10 bases from J, with 11 bases between. The CDR3 contains 12 residues. As DNA, the CDR3 is TGTGCCAGCAGTGAACAACAGAAGGTAGCTTTCTTT. Translating it yields CASSEQQKVAFF. Using reference TRBV2 and TRBJ1-1 for the parts outside the CDR3, the full variable domain is EPEVTQTPSHQVTQMGQEVILRCVPISNHLYFYWYRQILGQKVEFLVSFYNNEISEKSEIFDDQFSVERPDGSNFTLKIRSTKLEDSAMYFCASSEQQKVAFFGQGTRLTVV.

The chain carries TRBV28 and TRBJ2-7; 8 nucleotides line up with TRBD2. The germline CDR1 and CDR2 sequences are MDHEN and SYDVKM. V lost 5 bases and J lost 4; bases outside the gene matches: 10. The CDR3 is 15 amino acids. CDR3 nucleotide sequence: TGTGCCAGCAGTCGATGGTTAGCGGGATCTTACGAGCAGTACTTC. This codes for CASSRWLAGSYEQYF.

The chain couples TRBV5-6 to TRBJ1-4; 8 bases line up with TRBD1. The CDR3 is made up of 15 amino acids. The J segment lost 6 bases and the V segment lost 4 bases, leaving 8 bases of the junction unmatched. The germline V gene has CDR1 SGHDT and CDR2 YYEEEE. In DNA form, the CDR3 reads TGTGCCAGCAGCCCCGCTGGACAGGGAGATGAAAAACTGTTTTTT. Encoded protein: CASSPAGQGDEKLFF.

This clone is a singleton in its sample. This chain connects TRBV5-1 to TRBJ2-1; 9 positions agree with TRBD1. V lost 3 bases and J lost 4; bases outside the gene matches: 2. The CDR3 runs 14 residues. Germline-derived CDR1 and CDR2 are SGHRS and YFSETQ. The CDR3 sequence: CASSWDRDYNEQFF. The CDR3 DNA sequence: TGCGCCAGCAGCTGGGACAGGGATTACAATGAGCAGTTCTTC.

The rearrangement joins TRBV30 to TRBJ2-7; D unclear. The V end was cut by 2 bases, the J end by 2 bases, with 7 bases between. From germline, CDR1 is GTSNPN and CDR2 SVGIG (reference sequence). The CDR3 has 12 residues. CDR3 region: CAWSSGPYEQYF. CDR3 nucleotide sequence: TGTGCCTGGAGTAGTGGCCCCTACGAGCAGTACTTC.

V is TRBV10-2 and J is TRBJ2-2; no firm D call. This CDR3 has 15 amino acids. Per the germline V gene, CDR1 is WSHSY and CDR2 is SAAADI. V was cut by 4 bases and J by 0 bases, with 9 bases left in between. The CDR3 region is CASSARAPNTGELFF. CDR3 coding DNA: TGCGCCAGCAGTGCCCGGGCACCGAACACCGGGGAGCTGTTTTTT.

The rearrangement links TRBV10-2 to TRBJ2-1; 12 bases agree with TRBD2. Per the germline V gene, CDR1 is WSHSY and CDR2 is SAAADI. V was pared by 3 bases and J by 8 bases, with 5 bases of the junction left unmatched. The CDR3 consists of 15 residues. DNA for the CDR3: TGCGCCAGCAGTGATCTGACTAGCGGGAGTGATGAGCAGTTCTTC. Its protein product is CASSDLTSGSDEQFF.

V and J are TRBV6-1 and TRBJ2-1; TRBD2 is a possible D gene (6 bases). The length of the CDR3 is 15 residues. Deletions cut 4 bases from V and 1 base from J, with 11 bases between. CDR1 and CDR2 from the germline V gene are MNHNS and SASEGT. The chain's CDR3 is CASSVGSGSYNEQFF. The CDR3 nucleotides read TGTGCCAGCAGTGTCGGGAGTGGGTCCTACAATGAGCAGTTCTTC.

The genes are TRBV3-1 (or the pseudogene TRBV3-2) and TRBJ2-5; D remains ambiguous. Germline CDR1 is LGHDT and CDR2 is YNNKEL (reference sequence). This CDR3 region has 15 residues. V lost 0 bases and J lost 5, with 13 bases in between. CDR3 loop: CASSQDLARKETQYF. CDR3 in DNA: TGTGCCAGCAGCCAAGATTTAGCTAGGAAGGAGACCCAGTACTTC.

This chain uses TRBV6-2 or TRBV6-3 with TRBJ2-1; 13 nucleotides align to TRBD2. The length of the CDR3 is 19 residues. Germline V gene lookup returns CDR1 MNHEY and CDR2 SVGEGT. With V trimmed by 4 bases and J by 0 bases, 9 bases remained unmatched. The CDR3, as DNA: TGTGCCAGCAGTTTCCCGGGACTAGCGGGGTTTAGCTCCTACAATGAGCAGTTCTTC. This sequence encodes CASSFPGLAGFSSYNEQFF.

CDR3 in amino acids: CASSQVSGQGNLETQYF. For the CDR3, the DNA is TGTGCCAGCAGCCAAGTATCGGGACAGGGGAATTTAGAGACCCAGTACTTC. This chain connects TRBV4-2 to TRBJ2-5, with TRBD1 matching over 10 bases. J was trimmed by 4 bases and V by 1 base; bases with no gene match: 9. The germline V gene encodes CDR1 LGHNA and CDR2 YNFKEQ. The CDR3 runs to 17 residues.

The chain carries TRBV29-1 and TRBJ1-1; D unresolved. The ends were cut back, 4 bases at V and 3 bases at J, with 12 bases in the middle. This CDR3 region has 13 residues. Germline-derived CDR1 and CDR2 are SQVTM and ANQGSEA. CDR3 in DNA: TGCAGCGTTGTGGGCCGGTCATACACTGAAGCTTTCTTT. Translated: CSVVGRSYTEAFF.

The chain recombines TRBV3-1 (or the pseudogene TRBV3-2) with TRBJ2-2, with a tentative D call TRBD2 (6 bases). The CDR3 runs 15 residues. The V gene lost 1 base and the J gene lost 5 bases, with 11 bases spanning the gap. The germline V gene has CDR1 LGHDT and CDR2 YNNKEL (reference sequence). The CDR3 loop is CASSQVGRGTGELFF. The CDR3, as DNA: TGTGCCAGCAGCCAAGTGGGTCGGGGGACCGGGGAGCTGTTTTTT.